A single sample is the source of the 9 T cell receptor beta chains below, sequenced in a study of regulatory T cells in long-lasting Graves disease. Time point noted: persistent/refractory GD, antithyroid drugs over 5 years with positive TRAb. RNA extracted from PBMCs served as the sequencing template. Library construction for TCR beta used iRepertoire HTBI primers and Arm-PCR of CDR3 regions. Each CDR3 protein is one row after TCRdb ran MiXCR on the multiplex PCR reads. The sample consists of roughly 700,000 distinct CDR3 sequences, 25% to 30% of them appearing once. Here the sequenced sample was peripheral blood mononuclear cells (PBMCs), taken when the disease was refractory, from a patient treated with antithyroid drugs. The source is a female donor with Graves disease.

V gene TRBV2 combines with J gene TRBJ1-2; TRBD1 matches at 9 bases. The ends lost 8 bases at V and 4 bases at J; junction bases unmatched: 17. The germline gives CDR1 SNHLY, CDR2 FYNNEI. CDR3 length equals 17 residues. CDR3 in amino acids: CASSPLGTGPKSYGYTF. CDR3 coding DNA: TGTGCCAGCTCACCATTGGGGACAGGGCCTAAATCCTATGGCTACACCTTC.

This clonotype was counted at least ten times. The rearrangement uses TRBV2 and TRBJ1-5; D is possibly TRBD1 (5 bases). V lost 6 bases and J lost 0, with 12 bases in between. The germline gives CDR1 SNHLY, CDR2 FYNNEI. This CDR3 comprises 15 residues. CDR3 in amino acids: CASRDRDGSNQPQHF. CDR3 bases: TGTGCCAGCAGAGACCGGGACGGTAGCAATCAGCCCCAGCATTTT.

This clonotype was counted a single time. This rearrangement joins TRBV20-1 to TRBJ2-5; D assignment may be TRBD1 or TRBD2 (5 bases each). Germline values: CDR1 DFQATT, CDR2 SNEGSKA (reference sequence). This CDR3 is built from 13 residues. Trimming cost V 6 bases and J 1 base, with 12 bases left between them. The CDR3 sequence is CSAGAGAQETQYF. In DNA, the CDR3 is TGCAGTGCAGGGGCGGGCGCCCAAGAGACCCAGTACTTC.

In its sample, this clonotype was seen many times. This chain links TRBV6-1 with TRBJ1-2; no definite D call. V lost 7 bases and J 8 bases, leaving 5 bases between the germline ends. Germline values: CDR1 MNHNS, CDR2 SASEGT. The CDR3 extends over 9 amino acids. CDR3 protein: CASKAGYTF. The CDR3 DNA reads as TGTGCCAGCAAAGCCGGCTACACCTTC.

The genes are TRBV14 and TRBJ2-5, with D perhaps TRBD1 (5 bases). Germline CDR1 is SGHDN and CDR2 is FVKESK. The germline V and J ends were trimmed by 0 bases and 7 bases, with 9 bases remaining between them. CDR3 length: 13 amino acids. CDR3 sequence (DNA): TGTGCCAGCAGCCAAGATCCGCAGGGGACCCAGTACTTC. Translation: CASSQDPQGTQYF. Using reference TRBV14 and TRBJ2-5 for the parts outside the CDR3, the full variable domain is EAGVTQFPSHSVIEKGQTVTLRCDPISGHDNLYWYRRVMGKEIKFLLHFVKESKQDESGMPNNRFLAERTGGTYSTLKVQPAELEDSGVYFCASSQDPQGTQYFGPGTRLLVL.

This clonotype was observed a handful of times. The chain couples TRBV11-1 to TRBJ2-2, with D unclear. V lost 5 bases to trimming and J lost 7 bases, with 14 bases between them. Germline V gene lookup returns CDR1 SGHAT and CDR2 FQDESV (reference sequence). The CDR3 has 14 amino acids. CDR3 nucleotide sequence: TGTGCCAGCAGCCGGCTCCCCGGCGGCGGGGAGCTGTTTTTT. It is translated as CASSRLPGGGELFF.

This clonotype was seen a handful of times. The CDR3 region has the DNA TGTGCCAGCTCACCCAGTGAAGGGTCCCGAGATGAAAAACTGTTTTTT. Residues: CASSPSEGSRDEKLFF. The rearrangement uses TRBV18 and TRBJ1-4; D is undetermined. V was shortened by 3 bases and J by 6 bases, with 17 bases between the two germline ends. The CDR3 has 16 residues. Germline V lookup: CDR1 KGHSH, CDR2 LQKENI. The full variable domain, its missing parts supplied by reference TRBV18 and TRBJ1-4, is NAGVMQNPRHLVRRRGQEARLRCSPMKGHSHVYWYRQLPEEGLKFMVYLQKENIIDESGMPKERFSAEFPKEGPSILRIQQVVRGDSAAYFCASSPSEGSRDEKLFFGSGTQLSVL.

J is TRBJ1-4 and V is TRBV13, with a weak D call TRBD1 (6 bases). Germline assignment: CDR1 PRHDT and CDR2 FYEKMQ (reference sequence). The length of the CDR3 is 16 residues. Between the trimmed V and J ends, which lost 1 base and 4 bases, there was a span of 13 bases. This chain's CDR3 is CASSLVAGENNEKLFF. CDR3 nucleotides: TGTGCCAGCAGCTTAGTAGCAGGGGAGAATAATGAAAAACTGTTTTTT.

The rearrangement uses TRBV10-2 and TRBJ2-5; D uncertain. This CDR3 comprises 11 residues. Germline assignment: CDR1 WSHSY and CDR2 SAAADI. V lost 11 bases and J lost 5, with 12 bases in between. The CDR3 region is CAVQRPETQYF. The CDR3 nucleotides are TGCGCCGTACAGAGGCCGGAGACCCAGTACTTC.